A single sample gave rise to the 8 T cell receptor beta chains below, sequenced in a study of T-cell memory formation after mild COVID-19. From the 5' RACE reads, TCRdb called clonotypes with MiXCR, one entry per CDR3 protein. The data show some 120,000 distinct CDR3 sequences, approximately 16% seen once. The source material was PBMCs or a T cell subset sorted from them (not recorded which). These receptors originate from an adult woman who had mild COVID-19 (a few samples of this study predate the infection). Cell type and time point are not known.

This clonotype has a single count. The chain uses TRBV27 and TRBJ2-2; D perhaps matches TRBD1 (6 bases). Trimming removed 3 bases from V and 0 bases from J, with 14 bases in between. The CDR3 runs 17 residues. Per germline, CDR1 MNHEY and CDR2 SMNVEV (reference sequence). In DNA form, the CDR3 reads TGTGCCAGCAGTTTCACATCAGGGGACCCGAACACCGGGGAGCTGTTTTTT. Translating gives CASSFTSGDPNTGELFF.

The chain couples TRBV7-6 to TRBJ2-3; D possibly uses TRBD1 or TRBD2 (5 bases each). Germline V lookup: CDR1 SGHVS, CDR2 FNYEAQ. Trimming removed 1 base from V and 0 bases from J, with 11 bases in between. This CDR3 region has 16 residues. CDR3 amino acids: CASSLEGPTSTDTQYF. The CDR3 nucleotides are TGTGCCAGCAGCTTAGAGGGACCTACTAGCACAGATACGCAGTATTTT.

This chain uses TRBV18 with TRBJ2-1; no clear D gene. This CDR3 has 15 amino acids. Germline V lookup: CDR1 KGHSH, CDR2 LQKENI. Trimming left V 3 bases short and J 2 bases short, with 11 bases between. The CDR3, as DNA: TGTGCCAGCTCACCTCCGGGTAAAGCCTACAATGAGCAGTTCTTC. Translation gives CASSPPGKAYNEQFF.

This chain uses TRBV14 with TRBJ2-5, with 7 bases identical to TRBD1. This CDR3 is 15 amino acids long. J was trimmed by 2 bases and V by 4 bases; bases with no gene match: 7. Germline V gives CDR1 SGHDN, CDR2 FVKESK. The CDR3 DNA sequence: TGTGCCAGCAGCCGACGACAGGGTCGACAAGAGACCCAGTACTTC. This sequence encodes CASSRRQGRQETQYF.

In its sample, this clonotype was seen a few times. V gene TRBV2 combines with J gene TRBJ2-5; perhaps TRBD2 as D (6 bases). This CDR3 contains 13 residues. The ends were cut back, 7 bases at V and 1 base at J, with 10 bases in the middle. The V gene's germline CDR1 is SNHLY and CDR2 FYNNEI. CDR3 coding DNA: TGTGCCAGCATCCGGGACTTCCAAGAGACCCAGTACTTC. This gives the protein CASIRDFQETQYF.

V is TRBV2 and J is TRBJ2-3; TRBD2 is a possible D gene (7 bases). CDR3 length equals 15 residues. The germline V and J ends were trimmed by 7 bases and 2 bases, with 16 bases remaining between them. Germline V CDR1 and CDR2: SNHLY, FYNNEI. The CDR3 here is CASTNGGPPTDTQYF. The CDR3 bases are TGTGCCAGCACTAACGGGGGGCCTCCCACAGATACGCAGTATTTT.

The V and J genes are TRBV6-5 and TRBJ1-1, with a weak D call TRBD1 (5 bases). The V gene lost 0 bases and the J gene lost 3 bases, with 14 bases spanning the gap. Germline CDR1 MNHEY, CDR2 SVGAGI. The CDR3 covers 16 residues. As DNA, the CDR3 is TGTGCCAGCAGTTACTCGGGAGGAACACAGGACACTGAAGCTTTCTTT. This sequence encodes CASSYSGGTQDTEAFF.

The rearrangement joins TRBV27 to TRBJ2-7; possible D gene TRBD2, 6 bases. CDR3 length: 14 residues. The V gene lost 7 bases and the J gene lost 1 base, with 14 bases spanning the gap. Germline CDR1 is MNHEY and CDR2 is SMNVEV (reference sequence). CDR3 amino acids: CASTGASASYEQYF. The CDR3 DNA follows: TGTGCCAGCACTGGGGCTAGCGCATCCTACGAGCAGTACTTC.